These T cell receptor beta chains were read from a single sample in a study of beta chain features in type 1 diabetes. Method: immunoSEQ multiplex PCR; TCRdb's copy keeps in-frame clones and lacks some. Altogether a few hundred thousand clones are present, over 13% being singletons, with the ten largest covering roughly 0.017%. Sequences were obtained from naive CD4+ T cells from blood. The receptors here all came from a woman between 18 and 29 years old in good health. Each CDR3 is given with its conserved first and last residue. A D gene is named only where the DNA matches it firmly. Some rows have no size entry. The others give once, few or many, or a class for an expanded clone.

D gene	J gene	clone size	V gene	CDR3 protein	CDR3 DNA
-	TRBJ1-2	-	TRBV4-1	CASSELTRGGYTF	TGCGCCAGCAGCGAACTCACAAGGGGTGGCTACACCTTC
TRBD2	TRBJ2-2	few	TRBV4-2	CASSPLAGLNTGELFF	TGTGCCAGCAGCCCTTTAGCGGGATTGAACACCGGGGAGCTGTTTTTT
-	TRBJ1-1	few	TRBV4-1	CASSHPGLGTEAFF	TGCGCCAGCAGCCACCCGGGGTTGGGGACTGAAGCTTTCTTT
-	TRBJ2-5	-	TRBV29-1	CSVEEGQTEQETQYF	TGCAGCGTTGAAGAAGGACAGACAGAACAAGAGACCCAGTACTTC
-	TRBJ1-2	-	TRBV18	CASSPTGDGYGYTF	TGTGCCAGCTCACCCACGGGGGACGGCTATGGCTACACCTTC
-	TRBJ1-5	-	TRBV4-3	CASSQDVRQADQPQHF	TGCGCCAGCAGCCAAGATGTGAGACAGGCGGATCAGCCCCAGCATTTT
-	TRBJ2-2	-	TRBV18	CASSSKSGDGELFF	TGTGCCAGCTCATCAAAATCAGGGGACGGGGAGCTGTTTTTT
TRBD1	TRBJ1-2	few	TRBV7-9	CASSRTTGEDGYTF	TGTGCCAGCAGCCGAACGACAGGGGAGGATGGCTACACCTTC
TRBD1	TRBJ1-4	-	TRBV7-9	CASSAHRGRDEKLFF	TGTGCCAGCAGCGCCCACAGGGGGCGGGATGAAAAACTGTTTTTT
TRBD1	TRBJ1-2	few	TRBV28	CASGTAYGYTF	TGTGCCAGTGGGACAGCTTATGGCTACACCTTC